This T cell receptor (beta chain) was recovered during a study of response to subunit inactivated influenza vaccine. General study points: The authors suggested that few new T cells are recruited per seasonal influenza vaccination.

This clonotype was found a few times. Antigen unknown. The CDR3 has 15 residues. The germline V gene has CDR1 SGHTA and CDR2 FQGNSA. Trimming took 5 bases from V and 4 from J; bases not matched to a gene: 7. TCRdb reprocessed the RT-PCR reads via MiXCR and lists one record per CDR3 protein. The sample comprises hundreds of thousands of distinct CDR3 sequences, around 25% of which are singletons, and 1.5% to 2% rests with the top ten. V usage is TRBV7-2 and J usage is TRBJ2-1, with TRBD1 matching 8 bases. Sequences were derived from CD4+ T cells sorted from PBMCs, sampled 5 days after vaccination. The origin of this receptor is a man aged 50-60 years who received an inactivated influenza vaccine. In nucleotides, the CDR3 is TGTGCCAGCAGCCTGGACAGGGATACTTACAATGAGCAGTTCTTC. Translating gives CASSLDRDTYNEQFF.